Detailed here is one T cell receptor beta chain. The data originate from a study of T cell changes during pregnancy in multiple sclerosis. CDR3 length: 15 residues. Germline V lookup: CDR1 ENHRY, CDR2 SYGVKD. The V gene lost 3 bases and the J gene lost 3 bases, with 12 bases spanning the gap. TCRdb keeps only in-frame clones here, not all; method: immunoSEQ multiplex PCR. The table shows 37,000 or so clones, with 88% occurring only once. The TCR was taken from a female donor with multiple sclerosis, enrolled in a pregnancy study. V is TRBV10-3 and J is TRBJ1-5; D is possibly TRBD1 (5 bases). Sequencing was performed on CD4+ T cells from peripheral blood mononuclear cells, taken before pregnancy. The CDR3 coding sequence is TGTGCCATCAGTGACGACAGCCGAAACAATCAGCCCCAGCATTTT. Encoded protein: CAISDDSRNNQPQHF.